The clone carrying this TCR beta chain was recorded once. Its antigen is undetermined. The data are from a study of Ad26.COV2.S vaccination and SARS-CoV-2 variants. Study conclusions and caveats: With respect to non-spike TCR breadth, vaccine and placebo recipients were similar.

This CDR3 comprises 15 residues. Germline values: CDR1 SGHAT, CDR2 FQNNGV. V was shortened by 5 bases and J by 0 bases, with 13 bases between the two germline ends. Treatment: around 19 received Ad26.COV2.S at low or high dose, single or two shots; several received placebo; per-sample allocation not given. Day 63 after the first injection of vaccine or placebo was the sampling time. Method: immunoSEQ multiplex PCR; TCRdb's copy keeps in-frame clones and lacks some. The profile shows roughly 350,000 clones, roughly 90% of them singletons. The sequencing here drew on peripheral blood, taken in a trial of Ad26.COV2.S vaccine versus placebo. V usage is TRBV11-2 and J usage is TRBJ1-1; D not resolved. This TCR derives from a person between 18 and 60 years old who received the Ad26.COV2.S COVID-19 vaccine or a placebo. The CDR3 DNA reads as TGTGCCAGCAGCCCCGCCCAAGGTTTGAACACTGAAGCTTTCTTT. It encodes CASSPAQGLNTEAFF.